This entry is about one T cell receptor beta chain. The CDR3 has 17 residues. Germline values: CDR1 MNHEY, CDR2 SVGAGI. The data belong to a study of T cells expressing NK-cell markers. Study at large: All TCR beta repertoires analysed originated from sorted CD3+CD56+NKG2C+, CD3+CD56+NKG2C- and CD3+CD56-NKG2C+ T cells.

With the 5' RACE reads reprocessed, TCRdb shows one record per CDR3 protein and no DNA. The sample holds a few hundred thousand distinct CDR3 sequences. The receptor was isolated from a man aged 18 to 35 in good health. The rearrangement links TRBV6-5 to TRBJ2-1; TCRdb designates TRBD1, a call that cannot be tested without DNA. Input material: blood T cells: a sorted CD56 or NKG2C T cell subset, CD4+ or CD8+ T cells, or bulk PBMC T cells (not recorded which). This CDR3 is CASSYLRRTSSYNEQFF.